One TCR beta chain is described in this entry. The source of the sample is a study of blood T cell repertoires in COVID-19. For the study at large: Nucleic acid was either cDNA or gDNA, and it came from T cells, B-cell-depleted T cells, or PBMCs.

In germline, CDR1 is SGHDT, CDR2 YYEEEE. V shed 4 bases and J 6 bases; nucleotides not matched to a gene: 13. The CDR3 runs to 15 residues. In the study's own analysis: Counts of nucleated cells, estimated from reference gene primer amplification, were obtained. Sequencing was performed with immunoSEQ multiplex PCR; in TCRdb, only in-frame clones are kept and a portion is missing. V and J calls and clone size are those listed in that table; D and trimming were worked out from the DNA. The data hold more than 120,000 clones, with about 90% observed a single time. V usage is TRBV5-6 and J usage is TRBJ2-7, with 7 bases identical to TRBD1. The sample taken for sequencing was peripheral blood. This TCR was recovered from a man aged 50 or older who had recovered from COVID-19. The CDR3 spells CASSLQTGWESEQYF. The CDR3 region has the DNA TGTGCCAGCAGCCTCCAGACAGGGTGGGAGTCCGAGCAGTACTTC.